This entry features one TCR beta chain sequence. The data were taken from a study of control samples from healthy donors and cancer patients. Repertoires were generated with immunoSEQ multiplex PCR, while TCRdb's copy carries only in-frame clones and drops some. The table shows 50,000 or so clones, with over 70% occurring only once. This CDR3 is built from 17 residues. Trimming left V 4 bases short and J 1 base short, with 19 bases between. The germline CDR1 and CDR2 sequences are MNHEY and SMNVEV (reference sequence). Sequencing input: blood. This TCR was sampled from a man aged 65-85 years in good health. V usage is TRBV27 and J usage is TRBJ1-1, with D perhaps TRBD1 (6 bases). The CDR3 coding sequence is TGTGCCAGCAGTTGGGGACTTGGGGGCGGCGCGAACACTGAAGCTTTCTTT. Its protein product is CASSWGLGGGANTEAFF.